This T cell receptor (beta chain) was observed in a study of CD8+ T cells in alopecia areata. This CDR3 is built from 13 residues. Germline CDR1 is PRHDT and CDR2 is FYEKMQ (reference sequence). Trimming stripped 2 bases from V and 5 bases from J, with 8 bases between. Extracted RNA was reverse transcribed into cDNA, the sequencing template. Sequencing used immunoSEQ multiplex PCR; TCRdb keeps in-frame clones, though not all of them. The sample lists 170,000 or so clones; roughly 64% were seen once. General study results and limits: Higher clonality was seen in lesional scalp than in normal scalp, especially in alopecia totalis/universalis. There was only one nonresponder, so it was unclear how baseline CD8+ expansion relates to response.

Indicated treatment: oral pan-JAK inhibitor, 5-10 mg twice daily. In this sample, this clone turned up a few times. No antigen is known for it. The receptor was derived from a human donor with alopecia areata. The sample was CD8+ T cells sorted from blood, taken at week 24, from a patient treated with tofacitinib. This rearrangement joins TRBV13 to TRBJ2-3; D is unresolved. CDR3 in DNA: TGTGCCAGCAGCTTATCAACGGGAGATACGCAGTATTTT. Protein: CASSLSTGDTQYF.